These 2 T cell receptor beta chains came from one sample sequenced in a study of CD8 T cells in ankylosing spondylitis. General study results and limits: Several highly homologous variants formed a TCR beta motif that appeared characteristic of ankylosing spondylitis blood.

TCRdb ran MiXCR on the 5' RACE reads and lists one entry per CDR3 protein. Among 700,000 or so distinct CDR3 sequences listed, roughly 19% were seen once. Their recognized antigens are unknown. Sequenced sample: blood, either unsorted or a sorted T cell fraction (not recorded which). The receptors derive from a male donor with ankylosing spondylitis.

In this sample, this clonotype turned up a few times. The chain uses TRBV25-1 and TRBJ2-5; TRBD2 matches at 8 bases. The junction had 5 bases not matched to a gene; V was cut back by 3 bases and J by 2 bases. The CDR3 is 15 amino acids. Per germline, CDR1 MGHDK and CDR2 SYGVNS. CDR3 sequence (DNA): TGTGCCAGCAGTGATTTCCGGGAGGGACAAGAGACCCAGTACTTC. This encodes CASSDFREGQETQYF.

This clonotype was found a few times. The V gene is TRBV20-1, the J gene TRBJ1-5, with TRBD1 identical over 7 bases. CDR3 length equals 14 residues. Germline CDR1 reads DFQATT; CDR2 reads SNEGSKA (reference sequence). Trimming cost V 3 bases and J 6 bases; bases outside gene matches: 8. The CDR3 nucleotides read TGCAGTGCTAGGGTAACAGGGGTAGGTCAGCCCCAGCATTTT. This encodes CSARVTGVGQPQHF.